These T cell receptor beta chains were read from a single sample in a study of identical twins. One entry per CDR3 protein, called by TCRdb with MiXCR from the 5' RACE reads. The data hold around 1.7 million distinct CDR3 sequences, with less than 40% observed a single time. The sequencing sample was made of cord blood. These receptors all stem from a newborn girl in good health. Each CDR3 is given with its conserved first and last residue. Fields, in order: D gene, clone size, CDR3 length, J gene, V gene, CDR3 protein, CDR3 DNA. A D gene is named only where the DNA matches it firmly. Not every row has a clone size; where given, it reads once, few, many or a size class.

>.|few|16|TRBJ2-1|TRBV20-1
CSARTRAGLGYNEQFF
TGCAGTGCTAGAACGCGAGCGGGCCTGGGCTACAATGAGCAGTTCTTC
>.|.|14|TRBJ2-4|TRBV30
CAWSVLLAKNIQYF
TGTGCCTGGAGTGTTCTCCTAGCCAAAAACATTCAGTACTTC
>.|few|17|TRBJ2-7|TRBV7-8
CASSAPILGSSYNEQYF
TGTGCCAGCAGCGCCCCTATCTTGGGGAGCTCCTACAATGAGCAGTACTTC
>TRBD1|.|17|TRBJ1-2|TRBV7-2
CASSLRVMGQGHYGYTF
TGTGCCAGCAGCTTAAGAGTTATGGGACAGGGACACTATGGCTACACCTTC
>.|few|16|TRBJ1-6|TRBV5-1
CASSLEGHGGNSPLHF
TGCGCCAGCAGCTTGGAGGGCCACGGGGGTAATTCACCCCTCCACTTT
>.|.|15|TRBJ2-1|TRBV18
CASSRGARGADEQFF
TGTGCCAGCTCACGAGGGGCCAGAGGGGCAGATGAGCAGTTCTTC
>TRBD1|.|17|TRBJ1-1|TRBV27
CASSVGGTGAMNTEAFF
TGTGCCAGCAGTGTTGGAGGGACAGGTGCCATGAACACTGAAGCTTTCTTT
>TRBD2|.|16|TRBJ2-1|TRBV28
CASVLAGAGSYNEQFF
TGTGCCAGCGTACTAGCGGGAGCGGGCTCCTACAATGAGCAGTTCTTC
>.|few|14|TRBJ1-2|TRBV6-5
CASSYRWGGNGYTF
TGTGCCAGCAGTTACCGATGGGGGGGGAATGGCTACACCTTC
>.|.|13|TRBJ1-1|TRBV19
CASSIPGHTEAFF
TGTGCCAGTAGTATCCCCGGACACACTGAAGCTTTCTTT
>TRBD2|.|16|TRBJ2-3|TRBV3-1
CASSQVRLAGADTQYF
TGTGCCAGCAGCCAAGTGAGACTAGCGGGGGCAGATACGCAGTATTTT
>.|once|16|TRBJ1-1|TRBV9
CASSTTPGRSNTEAFF
TGTGCCAGCAGCACCACGCCGGGACGTAGTAACACTGAAGCTTTCTTT
>TRBD2|.|15|TRBJ2-1|TRBV3-1
CASNPTSGPYDEQFF
TGTGCCAGCAACCCGACTAGCGGGCCCTATGATGAGCAGTTCTTC
>TRBD2|few|15|TRBJ2-5|TRBV9
CASSPFGGTVETQYF
TGTGCCAGCAGCCCCTTCGGGGGGACTGTGGAGACCCAGTACTTC
>.|few|16|TRBJ2-7|TRBV5-1
CASSLRLRPFSYEQYF
TGCGCCAGCAGCTTGAGGCTACGCCCGTTCTCCTACGAGCAGTACTTC
>.|.|14|TRBJ1-5|TRBV4-1
CASSHEAGNQPQHF
TGCGCCAGCAGCCATGAGGCGGGTAATCAGCCCCAGCATTTT
>.|.|16|TRBJ1-1|TRBV5-1
CASSWGHLALGTEAFF
TGCGCCAGCAGCTGGGGACATTTGGCTCTGGGGACTGAAGCTTTCTTT
>.|.|15|TRBJ2-1|TRBV25-1
CASSGRGQRSYEQFF
TGTGCCAGCAGTGGGAGGGGACAGCGCTCCTACGAGCAGTTCTTC
>.|.|15|TRBJ2-5|TRBV5-1
CASSFSQPRGETQYF
TGCGCCAGCAGCTTTTCCCAGCCTCGGGGGGAGACCCAGTACTTC
>.|few|15|TRBJ2-6|TRBV12-3/TRBV12-4
CASSLRVAGANVLTF
TGTGCCAGCAGCCTTAGGGTAGCTGGGGCCAACGTCCTGACTTTC
>TRBD2|.|13|TRBJ2-1|TRBV29-1
CSVVAGNQETQFF
TGCAGCGTTGTAGCGGGTAACCAAGAGACCCAGTTCTTC
>.|few|17|TRBJ2-3|TRBV7-2
CASSLFWRKKSTDTQYF
TGTGCCAGCAGCTTATTCTGGCGGAAGAAAAGCACAGATACGCAGTATTTT
>TRBD1|.|15|TRBJ1-6|TRBV20-1
CSARKQDRGNSPLHF
TGCAGTGCTAGAAAACAGGACAGGGGTAATTCACCCCTCCACTTT
>.|.|19|TRBJ2-5|TRBV3-1
CSSSQDSREIQEWKETQYF
TGTTCCAGCAGCCAAGATTCCCGGGAGATCCAAGAGTGGAAAGAGACCCAGTACTTC
>TRBD2|.|16|TRBJ2-2|TRBV2
CASSGTSGGLTGELFF
TGTGCCAGCAGTGGGACTAGCGGGGGCCTCACCGGGGAGCTGTTTTTT
>.|many|14|TRBJ1-6|TRBV25-1
CASRSMAGNSPLHF
TGTGCCAGCAGAAGCATGGCAGGGAATTCACCCCTCCACTTT
>.|.|14|TRBJ2-7|TRBV11-2
CASSGRQSPYEQYF
TGTGCCAGCAGCGGCCGACAGAGCCCCTACGAGCAGTACTTC
>.|few|15|TRBJ1-5|TRBV19
CASSIGTSGDQPQHF
TGTGCCAGTAGTATAGGGACATCCGGGGATCAGCCCCAGCATTTT
>TRBD1|once|15|TRBJ1-1|TRBV16
CASSQMGQMNTEAFF
TGTGCCAGCAGCCAAATGGGACAGATGAACACTGAAGCTTTCTTT
>.|.|14|TRBJ1-2|TRBV20-1
CSARDRLGNTGYTF
TGCAGTGCTAGAGATCGGTTGGGGAATACGGGCTACACCTTC
>.|few|14|TRBJ2-5|TRBV29-1
CSVESRGDQETQYF
TGCAGCGTTGAAAGCCGGGGCGACCAAGAGACCCAGTACTTC
>.|.|11|TRBJ1-2|TRBV14
CASSQFGRYTF
TGTGCCAGCAGCCAATTTGGGCGCTACACCTTC
>.|.|12|TRBJ2-5|TRBV7-2
CASSLPAWEQYF
TGTGCCAGCAGCTTACCGGCTTGGGAGCAGTACTTC
>.|few|15|TRBJ2-7|TRBV20-1
CSAMGTPLSSYEQYF
TGCAGTGCTATGGGGACACCTCTCAGCTCCTACGAGCAGTACTTC
>.|.|14|TRBJ1-6|TRBV21-1
CASSKAPYNSRLHF
TGTGCCAGCAGCAAAGCTCCCTATAATTCACGCCTCCACTTT
>.|few|14|TRBJ2-2|TRBV2
CATAAGPNTGELFF
TGTGCCACTGCAGCGGGTCCGAACACCGGGGAGCTGTTTTTT
>.|.|11|TRBJ1-1|TRBV10-3
CAIVKNTEAFF
TGTGCCATCGTGAAGAACACTGAAGCTTTCTTT
>TRBD1|.|18|TRBJ2-7|TRBV7-2
CASSGIWPPGQGRYEQYF
TGTGCCAGCAGCGGAATTTGGCCGCCGGGACAGGGTCGCTACGAGCAGTACTTC
>.|.|18|TRBJ2-1|TRBV5-6
CASSLGQLRLSSYNEQFF
TGTGCCAGCAGCTTGGGCCAATTGCGTCTTAGCTCCTACAATGAGCAGTTCTTC